These 18 T cell receptor beta chains originate from one sample sequenced in a study of shared clonotypes between healthy human individuals. The assay was immunoSEQ multiplex PCR, and TCRdb's table has in-frame clones only and misses some. The sample includes some 980,000 clones, about three quarters seen only once; the top ten take around 1.4%. Sequenced material: memory CD4+ T cells sorted from blood. Subset noted: CD45RA-negative fraction. The receptor set was obtained from a man between 18 and 35 years old in good health.

The CDR3 region is CASSPTTGGANEKLFF. The DNA of the CDR3 is TGTGCCAGCAGCCCAACTACAGGGGGAGCTAATGAAAAACTGTTTTTT. V usage is TRBV9 and J usage is TRBJ1-4; 8 bases are shared with TRBD1. V lost 4 bases, J lost 3 bases, and 8 bases stayed unmatched. Germline-derived CDR1 and CDR2 are SGDLS and YYNGEE. The CDR3 is 16 residues long. Full variable domain (outside the CDR3, taken from reference TRBV9 and TRBJ1-4): DSGVTQTPKHLITATGQRVTLRCSPRSGDLSVYWYQQSLDQGLQFLIQYYNGEERAKGNILERFSAQQFPDLHSELNLSSLELGDSALYFCASSPTTGGANEKLFFGSGTQLSVL.

This rearrangement joins TRBV4-3 to TRBJ1-1; D may be TRBD1 (5 bases). CDR3 length equals 14 residues. The germline V gene encodes CDR1 LGHNA and CDR2 YSLEER. Trimming took 0 bases from V and 12 from J, leaving 17 bases between them. The CDR3 here is CASSQDWGQGRPFF. In DNA form, the CDR3 reads TGCGCCAGCAGCCAAGATTGGGGCCAGGGCCGACCTTTCTTT.

The CDR3 bases are TGCGCCAGCAACCTAGCGGGAGGATGGGGTGAGCAGTTCTTC. Encoded protein: CASNLAGGWGEQFF. This chain links TRBV5-1 with TRBJ2-1, with 11 bases aligning to TRBD2. This CDR3 spans 14 amino acids. Trimming took 6 bases from V and 9 from J; bases not matched to a gene: 8. Germline CDR1 reads SGHRS; CDR2 reads YFSETQ.

Concerning this clone: The junction shows a germline mismatch at one end, possibly a read error. CDR3 sequence: CASRLSGATRVDF. CDR3 nucleotides: TGTGCCAGCAGACTAAGCGGCGCAACCCGAGTGGACTTC. The chain employs TRBV6-5 and TRBJ2-5, with D possibly matching TRBD2 (5 bases). CDR1 MNHEY and CDR2 SVGAGI come from the germline V gene. The CDR3 has 13 amino acids.

The genes are TRBV27 and TRBJ2-1; 9 bases map to TRBD2. There are 15 residues in the CDR3. V lost 3 bases to trimming and J lost 4 bases; unmatched junction nucleotides: 4. Germline-derived CDR1 and CDR2 are MNHEY and SMNVEV (reference sequence). CDR3 loop: CASSFSGREYNEQFF. The CDR3 coding sequence is TGTGCCAGCAGTTTTAGCGGGAGAGAGTACAATGAGCAGTTCTTC.

The chain combines TRBV19 with TRBJ2-3; TRBD1 might be the D (6 bases). With 3 bases removed from V and 1 base from J, the gap between germline ends came to 8 bases. There are 14 residues in the CDR3. Germline V gives CDR1 LNHDA, CDR2 SQIVND (reference sequence). The CDR3 DNA reads as TGTGCCAGTAGTATGGGGGCCCGCACAGATACGCAGTATTTT. Translation: CASSMGARTDTQYF.

The chain links TRBV12-5 to TRBJ2-2; D unresolved. Germline V gives CDR1 LGHNT, CDR2 FRNRAP. The CDR3 is 15 residues long. Trimming took 5 bases from V and 0 from J, leaving 10 bases between them. CDR3 sequence (DNA): TGTGCTAGTGGTCCTGACATAACGAACACCGGGGAGCTGTTTTTT. As protein: CASGPDITNTGELFF.

This clone was detected only a few times. Other DNA sequences in the sample encode the same CDR3. The gene calls are TRBV4-3 and TRBJ2-3, with a tentative D call TRBD2 (6 bases). The CDR3 is 13 amino acids. Trimming left V 0 bases short and J 10 bases short, with 11 bases between. Looked up from germline, CDR1 is LGHNA and CDR2 is YSLEER. CDR3 sequence: CASSQDRGRPQYF. The CDR3 nucleotides read TGCGCCAGCAGCCAAGATAGAGGGAGGCCGCAGTATTTT.

The chain combines TRBV7-3 with TRBJ2-7; D possibly corresponds to TRBD2 (5 bases). Germline CDR1 and CDR2: SGHTA and FQGTGA. The CDR3 spans 16 residues. V was trimmed by 6 bases and J by 3 bases, leaving 21 bases between them. This CDR3 is CASSPKVRAPYYEQYF. CDR3 coding DNA: TGTGCCAGCAGTCCGAAGGTGAGGGCCCCTTACTACGAGCAGTACTTC. Together with reference TRBV7-3 and TRBJ2-7, the CDR3 gives the full variable domain: GAGVSQTPSNKVTEKGKYVELRCDPISGHTALYWYRQSLGQGPEFLIYFQGTGAADDSGLPNDRFFAVRPEGSVSTLKIQRTERGDSAVYLCASSPKVRAPYYEQYFGPGTRLTVT.

DNA for the CDR3: TGTGCCAGCGCCCGGGACCCCCAAGAGACCCAGTACTTC. Protein product: CASARDPQETQYF. The rearrangement joins TRBV9 to TRBJ2-5; D assignment may be TRBD1 or TRBD2 (5 bases each). The CDR3 has 13 residues. Germline V CDR1 and CDR2: SGDLS, YYNGEE. Trimming removed 7 bases at V and 1 base at J, with 11 bases between.

V gene TRBV6-1 combines with J gene TRBJ2-7, with D possibly TRBD2 on 5 matching bases. V was shortened by 2 bases and J by 2 bases, with 13 bases between the two germline ends. The CDR3 is made up of 15 amino acids. Germline V lookup: CDR1 MNHNS, CDR2 SASEGT. DNA of the CDR3: TGTGCCAGCAGTGAAAGGCCGGGAAGGACCTACGAGCAGTACTTC. Protein: CASSERPGRTYEQYF.

The V and J genes are TRBV5-4 and TRBJ2-3; 7 nucleotides line up with TRBD2. Looked up from germline, CDR1 is SGHNT and CDR2 is YYREEE (reference sequence). CDR3 length: 16 amino acids. The V gene end was trimmed by 1 base and the J gene end by 3 bases; junction bases not matched to a gene: 8. The CDR3 loop is CASSLLEGGATDTQYF. CDR3 in DNA: TGTGCCAGCAGCTTGTTGGAGGGAGGGGCTACAGATACGCAGTATTTT.

This clone occurred once. The chain recombines TRBV5-1 with TRBJ2-3; TRBD1 aligns across 11 bases. Germline V gene lookup returns CDR1 SGHRS and CDR2 YFSETQ. The trim removed 3 bases at V and 3 bases at J, leaving 3 bases unmatched. The CDR3 loop spans 15 amino acids. The CDR3, as DNA: TGCGCCAGCAGCTACGGGACAGGGGGGACAGATACGCAGTATTTT. Translating it yields CASSYGTGGTDTQYF.

This clone has ten or more counts. V and J are TRBV1 and TRBJ1-1; whether TRBD1, the table's D call, matches the DNA was not checked. TRBV1 is a recognized pseudogene. This CDR3 region has 12 residues. The CDR3 DNA reads TGCACCAGGACAGGGAAGGGGACTGAAGCTTTCTTT. Its translation is CTRTGKGTEAFF.

The rearrangement links TRBV25-1 to TRBJ1-1; 8 bases map to TRBD1. The CDR3 is made up of 13 amino acids. Germline V lookup: CDR1 MGHDK, CDR2 SYGVNS. Trimming at V came to 8 bases and at J to 4 bases, leaving 6 bases not matched to a gene. CDR3 loop: CASLRTGITEAFF. The CDR3 nucleotides are TGTGCCAGCCTAAGGACAGGGATCACTGAAGCTTTCTTT.

This clone was observed a handful of times. The genes are TRBV5-1 and TRBJ1-4; D possibly corresponds to TRBD1 (6 bases). Trimming removed 1 base from V and 7 bases from J, with 11 bases in between. Germline CDR1 and CDR2: SGHRS and YFSETQ. The CDR3 has 14 residues. For the CDR3, the DNA is TGCGCCAGCAGCTTGAACAGGGTTGGTGAAAAACTGTTTTTT. This gives the protein CASSLNRVGEKLFF.

This clone was counted between two and nine times. This chain joins TRBV19 and TRBJ1-6; D uncertain. This CDR3 region has 14 residues. V was shortened by 3 bases and J by 5 bases, with 8 bases between the two germline ends. Germline assignment: CDR1 LNHDA and CDR2 SQIVND (reference sequence). CDR3 nucleotide sequence: TGTGCCAGTAGTATGGGAGGGAATAATTCACCCCTCCACTTT. Encoded protein: CASSMGGNNSPLHF.

This rearrangement joins TRBV5-4 to TRBJ2-2; D is uncertain. This CDR3 comprises 19 residues. V was pared by 0 bases and J by 3 bases, with 21 bases between. Germline V CDR1 and CDR2: SGHNT, YYREEE (reference sequence). For the CDR3, the DNA is TGTGCCAGCAGCTTGGCCAAGGCAGATCTAACTTTACACACCGGGGAGCTGTTTTTT. This gives the protein CASSLAKADLTLHTGELFF.